This T cell receptor (beta chain) emerged from a study of CD8+ T cells in alopecia areata. Study summary: Tofacitinib administration persisted for 6 to 18 months, succeeded by 6 months off drug. Study-level points and caveats: Relative to normal scalp, lesional scalp, especially alopecia totalis/universalis, showed higher clonality.

Of note for this clone: What it binds is unknown. The identical CDR3 is also encoded by other nucleotide sequences in the sample.

J gave up 0 bases and V 6 bases, and 5 bases lay outside the gene matches. The CDR3 is 15 amino acids. Germline values: CDR1 SEHNR, CDR2 FQNEAQ (reference sequence). RNA, once extracted, was reverse transcribed into cDNA for use as the sequencing template. Produced via immunoSEQ multiplex PCR; TCRdb's table is partial and in-frame only. The data contain 120,000 to 150,000 clones, around 87% of them seen just once; the ten biggest clones take up about 15%. This receptor was identified in a human donor with alopecia areata. The rearrangement links TRBV7-9 to TRBJ1-5; 7 positions agree with TRBD1. This specimen consisted of CD8+ T cells sorted from blood, obtained at week 0. The CDR3 nucleotides are TGTGCCAGCAGTCTCGGGACAGCTAGCAATCAGCCCCAGCATTTT. This encodes CASSLGTASNQPQHF.